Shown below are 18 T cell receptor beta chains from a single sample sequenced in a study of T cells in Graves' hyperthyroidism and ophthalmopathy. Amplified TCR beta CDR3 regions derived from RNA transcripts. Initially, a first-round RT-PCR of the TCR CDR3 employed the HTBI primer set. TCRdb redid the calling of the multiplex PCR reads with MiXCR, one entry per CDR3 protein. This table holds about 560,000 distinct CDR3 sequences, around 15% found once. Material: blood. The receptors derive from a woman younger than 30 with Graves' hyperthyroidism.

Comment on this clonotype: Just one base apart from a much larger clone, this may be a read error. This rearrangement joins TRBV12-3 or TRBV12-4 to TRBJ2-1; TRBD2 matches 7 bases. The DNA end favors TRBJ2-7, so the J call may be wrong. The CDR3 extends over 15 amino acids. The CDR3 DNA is TGTGCCAGCAGTCCAAGCGGGACCTCCTACAATGAGCAGTACTTC. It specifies CASSPSGTSYNEQYF.

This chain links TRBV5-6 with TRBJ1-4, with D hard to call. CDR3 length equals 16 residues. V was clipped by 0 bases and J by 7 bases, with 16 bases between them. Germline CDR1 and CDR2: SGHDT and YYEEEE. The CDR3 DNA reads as TGTGCCAGCAGCTTGGGAGTACAGTATTTGAGTGAAAAACTGTTTTTT. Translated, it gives CASSLGVQYLSEKLFF.

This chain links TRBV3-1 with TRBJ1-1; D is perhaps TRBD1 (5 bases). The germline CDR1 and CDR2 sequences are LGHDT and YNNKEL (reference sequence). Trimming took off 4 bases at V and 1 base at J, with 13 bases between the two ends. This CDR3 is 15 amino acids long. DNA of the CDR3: TGTGCCAGCAGCCCCTTTTTGGGGGAGAACACTGAAGCTTTCTTT. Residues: CASSPFLGENTEAFF.

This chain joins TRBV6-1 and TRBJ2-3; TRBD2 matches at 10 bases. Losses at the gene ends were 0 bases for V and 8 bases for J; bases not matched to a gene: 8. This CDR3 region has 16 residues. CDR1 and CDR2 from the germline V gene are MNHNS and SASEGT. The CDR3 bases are TGTGCCAGCAGTGAAGCCAGCGGGGGGGCCGTTATTACGCAGTATTTT. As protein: CASSEASGGAVITQYF.

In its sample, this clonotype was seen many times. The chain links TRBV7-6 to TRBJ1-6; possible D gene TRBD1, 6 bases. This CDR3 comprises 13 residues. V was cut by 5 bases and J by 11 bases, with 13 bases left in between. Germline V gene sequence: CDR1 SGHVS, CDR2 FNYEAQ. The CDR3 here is CASSTEGGAPLHF. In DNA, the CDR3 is TGTGCCAGCAGCACCGAAGGGGGGGCACCCCTCCACTTT.

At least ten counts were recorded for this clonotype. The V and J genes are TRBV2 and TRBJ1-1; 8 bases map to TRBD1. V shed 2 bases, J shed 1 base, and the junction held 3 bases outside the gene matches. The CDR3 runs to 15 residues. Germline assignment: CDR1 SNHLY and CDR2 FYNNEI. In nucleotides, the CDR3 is TGTGCCAGCAGTGAACAGGGGACAGGGAACACTGAAGCTTTCTTT. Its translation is CASSEQGTGNTEAFF.

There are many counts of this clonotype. The CDR3 bases are TGCAGTGCTAGACTTCGGACAGTTCGCTACGAGCAGTACTTC. Protein sequence: CSARLRTVRYEQYF. V is TRBV20-1 and J is TRBJ2-7; tentative D call: TRBD1 (6 bases). Between the trimmed V and J ends, which lost 2 bases and 3 bases, there was a span of 14 bases. Per germline, CDR1 DFQATT and CDR2 SNEGSKA (reference sequence). This CDR3 has 14 residues.

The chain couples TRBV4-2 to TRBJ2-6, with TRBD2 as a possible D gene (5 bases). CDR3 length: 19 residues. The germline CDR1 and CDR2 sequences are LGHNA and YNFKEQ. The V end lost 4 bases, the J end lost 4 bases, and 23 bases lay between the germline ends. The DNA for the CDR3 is TGTGCCAGCAGCCTCTCTCCGGGGATGGCCTTTACCGGGGCCAACGTCCTGACTTTC. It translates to CASSLSPGMAFTGANVLTF.

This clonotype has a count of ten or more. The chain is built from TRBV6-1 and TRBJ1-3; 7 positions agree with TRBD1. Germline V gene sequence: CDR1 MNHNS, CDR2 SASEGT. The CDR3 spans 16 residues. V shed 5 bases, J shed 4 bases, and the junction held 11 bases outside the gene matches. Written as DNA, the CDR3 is TGTGCCAGCAGTAAAAGTCCCACAGGGGACGGAAACACCATATATTTT. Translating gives CASSKSPTGDGNTIYF.

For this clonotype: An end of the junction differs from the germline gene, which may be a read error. Written as DNA, the CDR3 is TGCGCCAGCAGCCAAGGTTCGGGAGCCTCCCGGCAATACTATGGCTACACCTTC. Residues: CASSQGSGASRQYYGYTF. The chain is built from TRBV2 and TRBJ1-2; D remains ambiguous. The CDR3 spans 18 residues. CDR1 is SNHLY, CDR2 FYNNEI, per germline.

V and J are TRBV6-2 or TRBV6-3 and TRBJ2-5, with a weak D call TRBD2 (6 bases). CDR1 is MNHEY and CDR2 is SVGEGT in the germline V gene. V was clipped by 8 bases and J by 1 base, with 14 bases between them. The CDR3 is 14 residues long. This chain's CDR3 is CASSRAGSQETQYF. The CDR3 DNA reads TGTGCCAGCTCCCGTGCGGGGAGCCAAGAGACCCAGTACTTC.

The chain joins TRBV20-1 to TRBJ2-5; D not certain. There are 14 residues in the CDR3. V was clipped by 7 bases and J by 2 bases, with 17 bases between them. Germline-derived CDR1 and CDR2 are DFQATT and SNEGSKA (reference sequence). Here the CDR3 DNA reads TGCAGTGTCGTGCTAGGTTCCATGCAAGAGACCCAGTACTTC. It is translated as CSVVLGSMQETQYF.

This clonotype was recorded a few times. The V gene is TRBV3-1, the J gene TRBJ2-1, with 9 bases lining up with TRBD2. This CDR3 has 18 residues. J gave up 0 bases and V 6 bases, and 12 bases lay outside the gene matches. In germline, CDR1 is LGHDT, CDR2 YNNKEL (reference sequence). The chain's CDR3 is CASSFQASGRSSYNEQFF. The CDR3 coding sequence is TGTGCCAGCAGTTTTCAAGCGAGCGGGAGGAGCTCCTACAATGAGCAGTTCTTC.

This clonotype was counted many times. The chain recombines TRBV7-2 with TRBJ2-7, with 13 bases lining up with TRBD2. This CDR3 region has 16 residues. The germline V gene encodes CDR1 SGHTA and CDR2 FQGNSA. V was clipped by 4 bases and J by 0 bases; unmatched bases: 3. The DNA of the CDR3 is TGTGCCAGCAGCTCGGGACTAGCGGGACTCTCCTACGAGCAGTACTTC. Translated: CASSSGLAGLSYEQYF.

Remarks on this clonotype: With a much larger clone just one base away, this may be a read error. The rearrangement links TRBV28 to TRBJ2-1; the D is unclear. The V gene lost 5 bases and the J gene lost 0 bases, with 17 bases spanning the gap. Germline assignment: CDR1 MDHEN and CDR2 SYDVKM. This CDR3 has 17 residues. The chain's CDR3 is CASSGPSSRNSYNEQFF. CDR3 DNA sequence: TGTGCCAGCAGTGGACCGAGCTCGCGGAACTCCTACAATGAGCAGTTCTTC.

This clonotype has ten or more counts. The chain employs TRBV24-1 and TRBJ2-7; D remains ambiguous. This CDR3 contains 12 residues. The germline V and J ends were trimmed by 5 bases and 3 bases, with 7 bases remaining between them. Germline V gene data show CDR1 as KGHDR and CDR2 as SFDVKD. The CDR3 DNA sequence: TGTGCCACCAGTGGAGAAAGCTACGAGCAGTACTTC. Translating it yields CATSGESYEQYF.

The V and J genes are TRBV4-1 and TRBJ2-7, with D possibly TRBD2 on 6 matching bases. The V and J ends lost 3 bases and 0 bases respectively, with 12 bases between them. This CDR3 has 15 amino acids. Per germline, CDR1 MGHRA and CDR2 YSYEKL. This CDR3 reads CASSQAGLLSYEQYF. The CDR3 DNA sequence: TGCGCCAGCAGCCAGGCGGGGTTACTCTCCTACGAGCAGTACTTC.

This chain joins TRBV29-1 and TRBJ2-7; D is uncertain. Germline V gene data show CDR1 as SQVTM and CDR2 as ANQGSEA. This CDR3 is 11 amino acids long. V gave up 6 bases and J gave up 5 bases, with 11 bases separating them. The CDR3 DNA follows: TGCAGCGTACGCGAGAGGAACGAGCAGTACTTC. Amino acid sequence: CSVRERNEQYF.